This T cell receptor (beta chain) was sequenced for a study of cytomegalovirus exposure and HLA in healthy donors. Study observations and caveats: There were fewer than 200 TCR beta chains listed as cytomegalovirus-associated.

J lost 1 base, V lost 6 bases, and 7 bases had no gene match. Germline CDR1 MNHNS, CDR2 SASEGT. The CDR3 runs to 16 residues. A remark on this clone: Its antigen is currently unknown.

While the first cohort had 650 to 850 subjects, the donors belonged to the separate validation cohort of about 110 subjects. The repertoire was sequenced with immunoSEQ multiplex PCR; TCRdb's copy has only in-frame clones and lacks some. The profile covers over 200,000 clones, with almost 90% appearing a single time and 0.35% to 0.4% taken by the ten largest. The chain recombines TRBV6-1 with TRBJ1-5; 9 bases fit TRBD1. Sequenced input: PBMCs. The TCR comes from a woman younger than 30 in good health and CMV-seronegative. The CDR3 DNA follows: TGTGCCAGCAGCGAATACAGGGGGCCCAGCAATCAGCCCCAGCATTTT. The encoded protein is CASSEYRGPSNQPQHF.